This is a list of T cell receptor beta chains from one sample in a study of EBV T-cell therapy then PD-1 blockade in nasopharyngeal carcinoma. Sequenced by immunoSEQ multiplex PCR; TCRdb stores in-frame clones only, minus some. The table lists under 25,000 clones, approximately 84% of them singletons. These receptors' antigens are unknown. The material was CD8+ T cells from blood, obtained around day 33 from a patient whose treatment included autologous EBV-specific T cells and nivolumab. These receptors were collected from a man in his forties with nasopharyngeal carcinoma. Both conserved end residues are part of each CDR3. The order of the fields is clone size, V gene, CDR3 length, J gene, D gene, CDR3 protein, CDR3 DNA. The D gene is left open where the match is weak. The listing skips clone size in some rows; elsewhere it reads once, few, many or a size class.

>NA|TRBV10-2|11|TRBJ2-3|NA
CASSVADTQYF
TGCGCCAGCAGCGTTGCAGATACGCAGTATTTT
>few|TRBV12-5|14|TRBJ1-2|NA
CASGSTDPPGGYTF
TGTGCTAGTGGTTCGACAGACCCGCCAGGGGGCTACACCTTC
>NA|TRBV6-5|15|TRBJ2-6|NA
CASSYRISGANVLTF
TGTGCCAGCAGTTACAGAATCTCTGGGGCCAACGTCCTGACTTTC
>NA|TRBV12-5|13|TRBJ1-1|NA
CASCGVGCTEAFF
TGTGCTAGTTGTGGGGTAGGGTGCACTGAAGCTTTCTTT
>NA|TRBV7-9|15|TRBJ2-7|NA
CASSLTTSGVYEQYF
TGTGCCAGCAGCTTAACGACTAGTGGGGTTTACGAGCAGTACTTC
>NA|TRBV6-4|13|TRBJ2-3|NA
CASSWGDTDTQYF
TGTGCCAGCAGTTGGGGGGACACAGATACGCAGTATTTT
>NA|TRBV6-2/TRBV6-3|14|TRBJ2-6|NA
CASSLAGALNVLTF
TGTGCCAGCAGTTTGGCTGGCGCCCTCAACGTCCTGACTTTC
>once|TRBV6-1|15|TRBJ2-7|NA
CASSEFGTDPAEQYF
TGTGCCAGCAGTGAATTCGGAACCGACCCCGCCGAGCAGTACTTC
>NA|TRBV29-1|13|TRBJ2-2|NA
CSVGPVRTGELFF
TGCAGCGTTGGACCCGTGAGGACCGGGGAGCTGTTTTTT
>few|TRBV30|15|TRBJ2-2|NA
CAWRPLGVDTGELFF
TGTGCCTGGAGGCCTTTGGGGGTGGACACCGGGGAGCTGTTTTTT
>NA|TRBV14|13|TRBJ1-6|NA
CASSQAGIAPLHF
TGTGCCAGCAGCCAAGCAGGGATAGCACCCCTCCACTTT
>NA|TRBV7-6|13|TRBJ1-5|NA
CASSLRENQPQHF
TGTGCCAGCAGCTTAAGGGAGAATCAGCCCCAGCATTTT
>NA|TRBV27|17|TRBJ2-1|NA
CASSFGTALAAYNEQFF
TGTGCCAGCAGTTTTGGGACAGCGCTAGCGGCCTACAATGAGCAGTTCTTC
>NA|TRBV15|16|TRBJ1-3|NA
CATSHPGGEAGNTIYF
TGTGCCACCAGCCATCCTGGGGGTGAGGCTGGAAACACCATATATTTT
>NA|TRBV6-5|14|TRBJ2-5|NA
CASSRNRVGETQYF
TGTGCCAGCAGCCGCAATAGGGTCGGGGAGACCCAGTACTTC
>NA|TRBV6-5|15|TRBJ2-2|NA
CASSYRVSNTGELFF
TGTGCCAGCAGTTACCGGGTCTCGAACACCGGGGAGCTGTTTTTT
>NA|TRBV4-3|15|TRBJ2-5|TRBD2
CASSQEPSGEETQYF
TGCGCCAGCAGCCAAGAACCTAGCGGGGAAGAGACCCAGTACTTC
>NA|TRBV2|18|TRBJ1-6|NA
CAISRDPLTSSYNSPLHF
TGTGCCATCTCCCGGGACCCTTTAACCTCGTCCTATAATTCACCCCTCCACTTT
>NA|TRBV18|12|TRBJ1-1|NA
CASSQDRYEAFF
TGTGCCAGCTCACAAGACAGGTATGAAGCTTTCTTT
>NA|TRBV6-4|15|TRBJ2-1|TRBD2
CASSDSLAGYNEQFF
TGTGCCAGCAGTGACTCACTAGCGGGCTACAATGAGCAGTTCTTC
>NA|TRBV12-3/TRBV12-4|13|TRBJ1-1|NA
CASSSLQNTEAFF
TGTGCCAGCAGTTCCCTCCAGAACACTGAAGCTTTCTTT
>NA|TRBV6-2/TRBV6-3|13|TRBJ2-7|NA
CASSYGPSYEQYF
TGTGCCAGCAGTTACGGACCGAGCTACGAGCAGTACTTC
>NA|TRBV2|14|TRBJ2-5|NA
CASSASRVQETQYF
TGTGCCAGCAGTGCCTCGCGAGTCCAAGAGACCCAGTACTTC
>few|TRBV6-2/TRBV6-3|15|TRBJ2-3|TRBD2
CASSRGLAGSDTQYF
TGTGCCAGCAGCCGCGGACTAGCGGGCTCAGATACGCAGTATTTT
>NA|TRBV9|14|TRBJ2-5|NA
CASSATGPQETQYF
TGTGCCAGCAGCGCAACAGGGCCCCAAGAGACCCAGTACTTC
>NA|TRBV5-1|13|TRBJ2-7|NA
CASSLAVSYEQYF
TGCGCCAGCAGCTTGGCGGTCTCCTACGAGCAGTACTTC
>NA|TRBV28|14|TRBJ1-3|NA
CASSLDSSGNTIYF
TGTGCCAGCAGTCTGGACAGCTCTGGAAACACCATATATTTT
>NA|TRBV4-3|19|TRBJ2-2|TRBD2
CASSHVASGGGWNPGELFF
TGCGCCAGCAGCCATGTGGCTAGCGGGGGCGGCTGGAACCCCGGGGAGCTGTTTTTT
>NA|TRBV5-5|13|TRBJ2-5|NA
CASSLTRRETQYF
TGTGCCAGCAGCCTGACACGGCGGGAGACCCAGTACTTC